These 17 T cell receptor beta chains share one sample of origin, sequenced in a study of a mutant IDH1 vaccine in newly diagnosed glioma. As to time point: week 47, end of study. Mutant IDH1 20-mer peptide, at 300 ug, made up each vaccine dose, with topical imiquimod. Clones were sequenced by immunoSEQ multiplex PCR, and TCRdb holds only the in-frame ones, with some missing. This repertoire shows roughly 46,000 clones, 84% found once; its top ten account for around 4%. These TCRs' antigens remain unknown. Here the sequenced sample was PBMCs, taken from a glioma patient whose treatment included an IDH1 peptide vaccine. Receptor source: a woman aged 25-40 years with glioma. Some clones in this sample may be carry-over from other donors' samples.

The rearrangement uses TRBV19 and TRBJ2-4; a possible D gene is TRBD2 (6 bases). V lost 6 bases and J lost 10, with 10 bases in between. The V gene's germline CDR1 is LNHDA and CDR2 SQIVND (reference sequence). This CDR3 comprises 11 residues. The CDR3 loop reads CASRVRGIQYF. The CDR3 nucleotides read TGTGCCAGTAGGGTCCGGGGGATTCAGTACTTC.

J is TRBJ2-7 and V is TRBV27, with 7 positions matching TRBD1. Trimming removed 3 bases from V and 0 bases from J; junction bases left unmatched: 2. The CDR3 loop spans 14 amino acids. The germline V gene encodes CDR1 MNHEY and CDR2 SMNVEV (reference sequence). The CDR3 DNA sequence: TGTGCCAGCAGTTTGACAGGGTACTCCTACGAGCAGTACTTC. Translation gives CASSLTGYSYEQYF.

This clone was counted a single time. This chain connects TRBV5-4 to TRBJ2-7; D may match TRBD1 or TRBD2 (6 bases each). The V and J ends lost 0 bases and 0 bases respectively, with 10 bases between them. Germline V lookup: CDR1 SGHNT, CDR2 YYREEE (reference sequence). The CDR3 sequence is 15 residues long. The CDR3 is CASSLGTGASYEQYF. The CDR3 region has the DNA TGTGCCAGCAGCTTGGGGACGGGGGCCTCCTACGAGCAGTACTTC.

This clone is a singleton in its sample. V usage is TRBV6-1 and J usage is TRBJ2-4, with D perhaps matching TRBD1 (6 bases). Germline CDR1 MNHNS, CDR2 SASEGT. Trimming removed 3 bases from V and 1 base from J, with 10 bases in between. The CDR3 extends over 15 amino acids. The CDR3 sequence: CASSDGQTAKNIQYF. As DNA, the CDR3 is TGTGCCAGCAGTGATGGACAGACCGCCAAAAACATTCAGTACTTC.

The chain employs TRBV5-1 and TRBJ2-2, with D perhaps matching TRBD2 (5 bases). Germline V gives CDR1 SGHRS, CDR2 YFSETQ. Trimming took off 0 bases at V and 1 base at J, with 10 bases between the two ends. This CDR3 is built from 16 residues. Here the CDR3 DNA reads TGCGCCAGCAGCTTGGATGGTAGCGAGAACACCGGGGAGCTGTTTTTT. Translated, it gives CASSLDGSENTGELFF.

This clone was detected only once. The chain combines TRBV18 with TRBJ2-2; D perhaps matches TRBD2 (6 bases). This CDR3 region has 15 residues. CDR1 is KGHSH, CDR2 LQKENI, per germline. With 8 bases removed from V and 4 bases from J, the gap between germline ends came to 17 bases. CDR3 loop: CASTFEEGPTGELFF. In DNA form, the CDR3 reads TGTGCCAGCACCTTCGAGGAGGGCCCCACCGGGGAGCTGTTTTTT.

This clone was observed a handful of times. CDR3 sequence (DNA): TGTGCCATCAGTGATATGGATGATAGCAATCAGCCCCAGCATTTT. This sequence encodes CAISDMDDSNQPQHF. J is TRBJ1-5 and V is TRBV10-3; D not resolved. The germline V gene has CDR1 ENHRY and CDR2 SYGVKD. The CDR3 runs 15 residues. V lost 3 bases to trimming and J lost 0 bases, with 9 bases between them.

CDR3 loop: CASSFELNTGELFF. The CDR3 DNA follows: TGTGCCAGCAGCTTTGAGTTGAACACCGGGGAGCTGTTTTTT. J is TRBJ2-2 and V is TRBV11-1; D ambiguous. V shed 3 bases and J shed 1 base, with 6 bases lying between them. The germline V gene encodes CDR1 SGHAT and CDR2 FQDESV (reference sequence). CDR3 length: 14 amino acids.

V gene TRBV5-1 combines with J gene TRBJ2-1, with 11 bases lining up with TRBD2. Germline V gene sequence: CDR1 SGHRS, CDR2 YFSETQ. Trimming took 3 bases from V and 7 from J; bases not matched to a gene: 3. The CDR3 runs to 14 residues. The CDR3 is CASSSGTSGNEQFF. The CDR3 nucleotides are TGCGCCAGCAGCTCGGGGACTAGCGGTAATGAGCAGTTCTTC.

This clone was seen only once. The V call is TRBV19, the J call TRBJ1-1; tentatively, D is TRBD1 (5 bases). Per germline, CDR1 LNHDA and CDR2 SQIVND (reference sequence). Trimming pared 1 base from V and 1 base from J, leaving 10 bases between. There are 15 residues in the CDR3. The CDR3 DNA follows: TGTGCCAGTAGTATAGGTGGGGGATGGAACACTGAAGCTTTCTTT. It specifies CASSIGGGWNTEAFF.

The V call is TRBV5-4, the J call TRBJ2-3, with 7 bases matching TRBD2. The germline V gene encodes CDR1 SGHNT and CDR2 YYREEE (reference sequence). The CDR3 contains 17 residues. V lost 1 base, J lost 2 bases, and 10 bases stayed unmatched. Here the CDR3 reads CASSLRGASGHTDTQYF. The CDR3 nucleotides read TGTGCCAGCAGCTTGAGAGGTGCTAGCGGACACACAGATACGCAGTATTTT.

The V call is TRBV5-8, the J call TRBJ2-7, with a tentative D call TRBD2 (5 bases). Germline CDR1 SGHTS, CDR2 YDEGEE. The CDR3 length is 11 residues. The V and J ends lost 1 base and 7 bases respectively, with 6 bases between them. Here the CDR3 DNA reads TGTGCCAGCAGCTTGACGGGGGAGCAGTACTTC. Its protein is CASSLTGEQYF. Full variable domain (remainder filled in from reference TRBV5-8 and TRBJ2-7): EAGVTQSPTHLIKTRGQQATLRCSPISGHTSVYWYQQALGLGLQFLLWYDEGEERNRGNFPPRFSGRQFPNYSSELNVNALELEDSALYLCASSLTGEQYFGPGTRLTVT.

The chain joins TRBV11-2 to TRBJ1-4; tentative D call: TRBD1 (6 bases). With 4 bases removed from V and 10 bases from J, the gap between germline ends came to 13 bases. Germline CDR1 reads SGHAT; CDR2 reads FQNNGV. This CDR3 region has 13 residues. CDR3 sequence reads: CASSSMTGVKLFF. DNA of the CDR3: TGTGCCAGCAGCTCGATGACAGGAGTAAAACTGTTTTTT.

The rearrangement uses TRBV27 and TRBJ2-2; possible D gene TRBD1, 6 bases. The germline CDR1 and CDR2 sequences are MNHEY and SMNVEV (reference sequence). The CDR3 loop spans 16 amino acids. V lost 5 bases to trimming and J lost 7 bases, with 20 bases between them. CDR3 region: CASSPGHARTGGELFF. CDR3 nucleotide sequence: TGTGCCAGCAGTCCGGGACACGCCCGGACGGGCGGGGAGCTGTTTTTT.

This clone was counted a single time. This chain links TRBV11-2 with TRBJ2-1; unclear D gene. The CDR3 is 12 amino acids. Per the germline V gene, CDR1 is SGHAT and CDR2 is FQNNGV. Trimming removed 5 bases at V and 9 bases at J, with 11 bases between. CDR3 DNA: TGTGCCAGCAGCGCCGTCGGTCCTGAGCAGTTCTTC. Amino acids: CASSAVGPEQFF.

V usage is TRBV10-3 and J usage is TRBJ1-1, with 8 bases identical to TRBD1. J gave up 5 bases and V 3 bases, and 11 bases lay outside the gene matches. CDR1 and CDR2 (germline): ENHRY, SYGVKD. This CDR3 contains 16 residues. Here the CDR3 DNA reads TGTGCCATCAGTGACCCCATGGACAGGGCCGGAACTGAAGCTTTCTTT. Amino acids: CAISDPMDRAGTEAFF.

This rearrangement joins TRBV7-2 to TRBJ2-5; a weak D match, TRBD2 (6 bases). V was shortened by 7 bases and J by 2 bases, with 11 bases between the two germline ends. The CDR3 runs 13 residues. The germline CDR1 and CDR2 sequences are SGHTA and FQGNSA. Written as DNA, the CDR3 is TGTGCCAGCACCCCGGGAGTGCAAGAGACCCAGTACTTC. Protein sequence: CASTPGVQETQYF.